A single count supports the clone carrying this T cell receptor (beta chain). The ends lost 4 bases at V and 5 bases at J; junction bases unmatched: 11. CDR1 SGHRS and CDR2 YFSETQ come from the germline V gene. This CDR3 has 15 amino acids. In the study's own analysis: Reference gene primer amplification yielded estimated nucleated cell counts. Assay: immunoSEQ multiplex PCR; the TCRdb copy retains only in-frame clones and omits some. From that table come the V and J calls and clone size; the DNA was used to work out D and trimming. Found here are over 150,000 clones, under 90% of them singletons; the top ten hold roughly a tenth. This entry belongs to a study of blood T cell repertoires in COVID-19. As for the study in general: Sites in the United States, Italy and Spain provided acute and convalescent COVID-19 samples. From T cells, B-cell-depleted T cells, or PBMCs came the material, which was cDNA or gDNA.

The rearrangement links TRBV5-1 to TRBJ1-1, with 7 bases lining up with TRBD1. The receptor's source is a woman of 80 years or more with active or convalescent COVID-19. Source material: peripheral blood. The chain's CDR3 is CASSTGQVGETEAFF. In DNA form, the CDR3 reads TGCGCCAGCAGCACCGGACAGGTCGGAGAAACTGAAGCTTTCTTT.